This T cell receptor (beta chain) was recorded in a study of blood T cell repertoires in COVID-19. Background on the study: Samples representing acute and convalescent COVID-19 were sourced from the United States, Italy and Spain. PBMCs, B-cell-depleted T cells, or T cells provided the cDNA or gDNA that made up the material.

Germline CDR1 reads SNHLY; CDR2 reads FYNNEI. CDR3 size: 13 residues. The germline V and J ends were trimmed by 4 bases and 5 bases, with 8 bases remaining between them. As originally analysed: Quantification of nucleated cells was approximated via reference gene primer amplification. Here immunoSEQ multiplex PCR was the method, and the copy in TCRdb shows in-frame clones only, minus some. V and J calls and clone size follow that table, whereas D and trimming were derived from the DNA. The sample lists 60,000 to 75,000 clones, roughly four fifths occurring once. This clone counts as medium-sized. The chain combines TRBV2 with TRBJ2-2; maybe TRBD1 (5 bases). The sequence was obtained from a woman between 45 and 65 years old with active or convalescent COVID-19. Specimen: peripheral blood. CDR3 in amino acids: CASSGRQTGELFF. The CDR3 DNA is TGTGCCAGCAGTGGGCGACAGACCGGGGAGCTGTTTTTT.